Below, one T cell receptor beta chain is given with its context. This CDR3 spans 15 amino acids. The ends lost 4 bases at V and 4 bases at J; junction bases unmatched: 7. The germline CDR1 and CDR2 sequences are SGHDT and YYEEEE. The sample originates from a study of blood T cell repertoires in COVID-19. About the study: From T cells, B-cell-depleted T cells, or PBMCs came the material, which was cDNA or gDNA.

The authors' processing: Using reference gene primer amplification, nucleated cell counts were estimated. The protocol was immunoSEQ multiplex PCR, while the TCRdb copy is restricted to in-frame clones and leaves out a portion. Clone size and V and J calls were adopted from that table, with D and trimming inferred from the DNA. In the table there are under 200,000 clones, about 85% of which are singletons. This sequence joins TRBV5-6 and TRBJ1-2; 10 positions agree with TRBD1. This clonotype originated in a woman aged 55-69 years with COVID-19, enrolled during active disease. Sequencing used peripheral blood. CDR3 DNA sequence: TGTGCCAGCAGCCCGAGACAGGGGGCCACCTATGGCTACACCTTC. This encodes CASSPRQGATYGYTF.